This TCR beta chain was identified in a study of blood T cells in healthy people across ages. Findings of the study overall: There were more naive CD4+ cells and higher diversity in long-lived donors than in aged donors. CMV status of donors was not determined, possibly confounding expanded clonotype changes. Diversity was estimated from one million T cells, and these estimates were considered underestimates.

Then a second PCR, running roughly 7 to 11 cycles, was carried out with a sample-barcoded 5' primer and a J-beta primer mix. TCRdb called the 5' RACE reads again in MiXCR, with one record for every CDR3 protein. Altogether 550,000 to 750,000 distinct CDR3 sequences are present, 21% being singletons, with the ten largest covering approximately 3.6%. This clonotype was observed many times. Its matching antigen is unknown. Total RNA extraction produced at least 5 micrograms (per sample) for the study. The sequence derives from a man in his sixties or seventies in good health. The sequenced sample was blood.

The chain's CDR3 is CASSQPTGQYGTEAFF. The CDR3 nucleotides are TGTGCCAGCAGCCAACCTACCGGACAATACGGCACTGAAGCTTTCTTT. The chain combines TRBV4-2 with TRBJ1-1, with D perhaps TRBD1 (5 bases). V was clipped by 2 bases and J by 4 bases, with 17 bases between them. The CDR3 has 16 residues. The germline gives CDR1 LGHNA, CDR2 YNFKEQ.